A selection of T cell receptor beta chains follows, all from one sample in a study of CXCR3-negative and CXCR3-positive naive CD8 T cells. TCRdb re-called the 5' RACE reads; every CDR3 protein appears as one record, without DNA. The sample includes tens of thousands of distinct CDR3 sequences. Specimen: naive CXCR3+ CD8+ T cells from blood. These TCRs come from a human donor in good health. Some clones in this sample may be carry-over from other donors' samples. Each CDR3 is given with its conserved first and last residue.

V gene,J gene,CDR3 length,CDR3 protein
TRBV29-1,TRBJ2-1,16,CSAAGKAGSSYNEQFF
TRBV5-6,TRBJ1-1,14,CASSLIGLNTEAFF
TRBV4-2,TRBJ2-3,12,CASSQEWDEQYF
TRBV5-1,TRBJ2-7,13,CASSLVADYEQYF
TRBV28,TRBJ2-7,11,CATGGHYEQYF
TRBV6-6,TRBJ1-3,15,CASSSLGTAGNTIYF
TRBV4-3,TRBJ2-3,16,CASSQDISRSTDTQYF
TRBV12-3/TRBV12-4,TRBJ2-3,17,CASSYPSMGRGSDTQYF
TRBV3-2,TRBJ2-1,15,CASSQRIHSYNEQFF
TRBV29-1,TRBJ2-7,13,CSVLHRESYEQYF
TRBV19,TRBJ2-1,13,CAIRTRGSGEQFF
TRBV28,TRBJ1-2,15,CASSPRALGAYGYTF
TRBV27,TRBJ2-1,12,CASSRPGNEQFF
TRBV12-3/TRBV12-4,TRBJ2-1,21,CASSFIPGGIAGGSSYNEQFF
TRBV6-5,TRBJ2-3,15,CASSQLAGDADTQYF
TRBV6-5,TRBJ1-1,13,CASSSTGSTEAFF
TRBV6-5,TRBJ2-2,14,CASSGDRRTGELFF
TRBV28,TRBJ2-5,16,CASSFRNRPIQETQYF
TRBV27,TRBJ1-1,14,CASSLMGGGTEAFF
TRBV12-3/TRBV12-4,TRBJ2-1,16,CASSDPDWSLYNEQFF